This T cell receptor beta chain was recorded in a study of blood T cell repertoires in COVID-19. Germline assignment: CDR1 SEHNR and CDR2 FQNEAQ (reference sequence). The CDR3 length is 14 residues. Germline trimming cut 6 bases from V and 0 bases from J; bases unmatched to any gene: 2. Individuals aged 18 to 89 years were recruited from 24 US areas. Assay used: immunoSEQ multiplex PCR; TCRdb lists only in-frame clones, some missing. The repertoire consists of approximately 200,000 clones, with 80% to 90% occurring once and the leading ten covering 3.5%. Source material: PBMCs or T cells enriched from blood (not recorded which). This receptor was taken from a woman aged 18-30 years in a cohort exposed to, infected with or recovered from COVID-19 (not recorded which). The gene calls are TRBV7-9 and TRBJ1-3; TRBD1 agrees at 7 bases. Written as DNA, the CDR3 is TGTGCCAGCAGTCGGACAGGCTCTGGAAACACCATATATTTT. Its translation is CASSRTGSGNTIYF.